This T cell receptor beta chain appears in the sequencing data of a study of OX40 agonist ivuxolimab in advanced cancers. About the study: Ivuxolimab was administered intravenously to patients at 0.01 to 10 mg/kg every 2 weeks. Study results and limitations: CD8+ T cells were the subset that, on average, had more expanded clones than CD4+. Expanded peripheral T-cell antigen specificity went undetermined.

Comment on this clone: Its antigen is not identified.

Some clones are missing from TCRdb's copy, which holds only in-frame ones; the method was immunoSEQ multiplex PCR. Of about 68,000 clones in the sample, 70% to 85% are singletons; the top ten hold around 1.6%. Between the trimmed V and J ends, which lost 1 base and 4 bases, there was a span of 18 bases. CDR3 size: 16 residues. Germline lookup yields CDR1 SGHTS and CDR2 YDEGEE. The receptor was isolated from an adult with an advanced solid tumor such as melanoma, head and neck, liver or kidney cancer. This sample comprised CD4+ or CD8+ T cells sorted from blood, obtained in a trial of the OX40 agonist ivuxolimab. V usage is TRBV5-8 and J usage is TRBJ2-7, with D possibly called TRBD1 or TRBD2 (5 bases each). For the CDR3, the DNA is TGTGCCAGCAGCTTGAATTTCGGGCAGGGCGGGTACGAGCAGTACTTC. Protein product: CASSLNFGQGGYEQYF.